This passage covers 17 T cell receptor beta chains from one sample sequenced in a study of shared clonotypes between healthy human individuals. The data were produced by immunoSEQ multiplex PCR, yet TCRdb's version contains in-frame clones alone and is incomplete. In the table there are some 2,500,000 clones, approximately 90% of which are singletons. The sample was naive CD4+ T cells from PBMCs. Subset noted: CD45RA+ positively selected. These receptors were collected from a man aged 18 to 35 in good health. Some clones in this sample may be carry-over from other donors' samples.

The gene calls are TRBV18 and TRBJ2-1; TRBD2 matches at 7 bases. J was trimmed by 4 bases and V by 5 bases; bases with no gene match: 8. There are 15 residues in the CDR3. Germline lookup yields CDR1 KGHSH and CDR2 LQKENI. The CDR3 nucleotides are TGTGCCAGCTCATTCGGGACTATTAATTACAATGAGCAGTTCTTC. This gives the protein CASSFGTINYNEQFF.

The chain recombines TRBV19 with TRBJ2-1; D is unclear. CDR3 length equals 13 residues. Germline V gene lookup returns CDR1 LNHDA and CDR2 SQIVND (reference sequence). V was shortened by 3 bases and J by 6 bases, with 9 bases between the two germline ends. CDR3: CASSIGQSNEQFF. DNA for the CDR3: TGTGCCAGTAGTATTGGGCAGTCCAATGAGCAGTTCTTC.

CDR3 DNA sequence: TGTCCCCCCCCTCAGCCCCAGCATTTT. As protein: CPPPQPQHF. The rearrangement uses TRBV6-5 and TRBJ1-5; D remains ambiguous. The CDR3 spans 9 residues. The germline V gene encodes CDR1 MNHEY and CDR2 SVGAGI.

The CDR3 bases are TGTGCCAGCAGTGAAGGCTGGGTCACAACTAATGAAAAACTGTTTTTT. It translates to CASSEGWVTTNEKLFF. The V and J genes are TRBV25-1 and TRBJ1-4; D gene unclear. Trimming stripped 2 bases from V and 0 bases from J, with 10 bases between. Germline V CDR1 and CDR2: MGHDK, SYGVNS. The length of the CDR3 is 16 residues.

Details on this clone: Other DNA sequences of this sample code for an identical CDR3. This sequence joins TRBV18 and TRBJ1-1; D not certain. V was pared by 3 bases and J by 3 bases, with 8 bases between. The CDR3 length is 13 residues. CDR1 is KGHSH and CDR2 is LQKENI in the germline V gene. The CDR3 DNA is TGTGCCAGCTCACCCCAGAGGGACACTGAAGCTTTCTTT. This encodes CASSPQRDTEAFF. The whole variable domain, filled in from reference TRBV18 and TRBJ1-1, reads NAGVMQNPRHLVRRRGQEARLRCSPMKGHSHVYWYRQLPEEGLKFMVYLQKENIIDESGMPKERFSAEFPKEGPSILRIQQVVRGDSAAYFCASSPQRDTEAFFGQGTRLTVV.

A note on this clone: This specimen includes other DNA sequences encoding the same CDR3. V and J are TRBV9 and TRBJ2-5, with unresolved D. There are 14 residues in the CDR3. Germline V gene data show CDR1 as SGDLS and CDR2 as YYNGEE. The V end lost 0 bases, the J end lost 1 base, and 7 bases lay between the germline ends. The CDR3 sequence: CASSVVGSQETQYF. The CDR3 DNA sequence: TGTGCCAGCAGCGTAGTGGGTAGCCAAGAGACCCAGTACTTC.

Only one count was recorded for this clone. CDR3 residues: CASSDPLTGSSPTYEQYF. CDR3 sequence (DNA): TGTGCCAGCAGTGATCCACTGACAGGTTCTTCCCCCACCTACGAGCAGTACTTC. The V and J genes are TRBV2 and TRBJ2-7; possibly TRBD1 for D (6 bases). V lost 3 bases, J lost 2 bases, and 23 bases lay in between. The CDR3 consists of 18 residues. The germline V gene has CDR1 SNHLY and CDR2 FYNNEI.

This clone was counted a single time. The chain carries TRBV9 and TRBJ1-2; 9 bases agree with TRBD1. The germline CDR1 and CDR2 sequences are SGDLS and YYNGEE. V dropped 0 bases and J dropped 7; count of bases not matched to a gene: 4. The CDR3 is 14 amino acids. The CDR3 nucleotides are TGTGCCAGCAGCGTAGAGGGACAGGGCCGTGGCTACACCTTC. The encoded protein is CASSVEGQGRGYTF.

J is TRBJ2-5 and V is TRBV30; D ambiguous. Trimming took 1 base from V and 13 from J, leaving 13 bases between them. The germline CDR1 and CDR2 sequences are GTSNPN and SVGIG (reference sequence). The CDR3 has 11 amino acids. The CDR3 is CAWSAGVVAYF. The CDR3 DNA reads TGTGCCTGGAGTGCTGGCGTTGTCGCGTACTTC. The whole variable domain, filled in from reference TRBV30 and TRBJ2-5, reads SQTIHQWPATLVQPVGSPLSLECTVEGTSNPNLYWYRQAAGRGLQLLFYSVGIGQISSEVPQNLSASRPQDRQFILSSKKLLLSDSGFYLCAWSAGVVAYFGPGTRLLVL.

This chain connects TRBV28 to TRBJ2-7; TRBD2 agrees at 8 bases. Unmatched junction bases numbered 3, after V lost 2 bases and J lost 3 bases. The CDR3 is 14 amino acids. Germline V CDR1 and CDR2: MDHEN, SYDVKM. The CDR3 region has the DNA TGTGCCAGCAGTTTACCGGGACTAGTCTACGAGCAGTACTTC. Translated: CASSLPGLVYEQYF.

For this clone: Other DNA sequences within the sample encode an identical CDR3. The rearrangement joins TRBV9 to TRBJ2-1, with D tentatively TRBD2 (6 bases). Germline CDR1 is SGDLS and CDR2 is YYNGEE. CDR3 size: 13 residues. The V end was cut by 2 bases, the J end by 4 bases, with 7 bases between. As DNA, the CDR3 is TGTGCCAGCAGCGTTAGCGGTTACAATGAGCAGTTCTTC. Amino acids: CASSVSGYNEQFF.

The CDR3 is CASSLSRNVYSTDTQYF. CDR3 sequence (DNA): TGCGCCAGCAGCTTGTCCAGGAATGTATATAGCACAGATACGCAGTATTTT. The rearrangement joins TRBV5-1 to TRBJ2-3; D unresolved. Germline-derived CDR1 and CDR2 are SGHRS and YFSETQ. The CDR3 extends over 17 amino acids. V lost 1 base, J lost 0 bases, and 15 bases lay in between.

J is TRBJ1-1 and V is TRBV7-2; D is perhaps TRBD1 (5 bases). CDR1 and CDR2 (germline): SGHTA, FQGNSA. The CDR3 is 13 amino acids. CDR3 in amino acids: CAVSPGPNTEAFF. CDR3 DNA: TGTGCAGTCTCCCCAGGGCCGAACACTGAAGCTTTCTTT.

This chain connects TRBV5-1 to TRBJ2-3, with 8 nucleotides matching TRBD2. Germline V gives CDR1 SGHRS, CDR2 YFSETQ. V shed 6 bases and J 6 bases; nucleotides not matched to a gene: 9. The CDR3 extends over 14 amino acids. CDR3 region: CASKLRVAGDTQYF. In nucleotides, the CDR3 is TGCGCCAGCAAGCTCAGGGTAGCGGGGGATACGCAGTATTTT.

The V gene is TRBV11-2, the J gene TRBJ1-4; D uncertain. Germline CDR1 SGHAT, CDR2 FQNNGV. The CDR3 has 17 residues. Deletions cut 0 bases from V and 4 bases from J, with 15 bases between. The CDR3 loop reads CASSLDLRVRDNEKLFF. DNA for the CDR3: TGTGCCAGCAGCTTAGATCTGAGGGTTCGAGATAATGAAAAACTGTTTTTT. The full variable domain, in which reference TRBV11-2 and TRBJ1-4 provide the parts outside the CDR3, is EAGVAQSPRYKIIEKRQSVAFWCNPISGHATLYWYQQILGQGPKLLIQFQNNGVVDDSQLPKDRFSAERLKGVDSTLKIQPAKLEDSAVYLCASSLDLRVRDNEKLFFGSGTQLSVL.

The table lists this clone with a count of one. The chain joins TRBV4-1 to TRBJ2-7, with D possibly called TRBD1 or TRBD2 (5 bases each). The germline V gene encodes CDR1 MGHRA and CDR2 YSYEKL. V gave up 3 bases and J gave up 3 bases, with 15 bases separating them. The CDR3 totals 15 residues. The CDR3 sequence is CASSHPPPGLYEQYF. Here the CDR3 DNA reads TGCGCCAGCAGCCACCCCCCCCCGGGGCTCTACGAGCAGTACTTC.

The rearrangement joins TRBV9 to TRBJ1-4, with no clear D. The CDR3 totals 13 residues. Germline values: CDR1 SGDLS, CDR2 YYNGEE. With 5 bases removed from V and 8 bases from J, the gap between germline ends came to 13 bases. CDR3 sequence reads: CASSSGSPEKLFF. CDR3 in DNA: TGTGCCAGCAGTTCGGGGTCCCCCGAAAAACTGTTTTTT.